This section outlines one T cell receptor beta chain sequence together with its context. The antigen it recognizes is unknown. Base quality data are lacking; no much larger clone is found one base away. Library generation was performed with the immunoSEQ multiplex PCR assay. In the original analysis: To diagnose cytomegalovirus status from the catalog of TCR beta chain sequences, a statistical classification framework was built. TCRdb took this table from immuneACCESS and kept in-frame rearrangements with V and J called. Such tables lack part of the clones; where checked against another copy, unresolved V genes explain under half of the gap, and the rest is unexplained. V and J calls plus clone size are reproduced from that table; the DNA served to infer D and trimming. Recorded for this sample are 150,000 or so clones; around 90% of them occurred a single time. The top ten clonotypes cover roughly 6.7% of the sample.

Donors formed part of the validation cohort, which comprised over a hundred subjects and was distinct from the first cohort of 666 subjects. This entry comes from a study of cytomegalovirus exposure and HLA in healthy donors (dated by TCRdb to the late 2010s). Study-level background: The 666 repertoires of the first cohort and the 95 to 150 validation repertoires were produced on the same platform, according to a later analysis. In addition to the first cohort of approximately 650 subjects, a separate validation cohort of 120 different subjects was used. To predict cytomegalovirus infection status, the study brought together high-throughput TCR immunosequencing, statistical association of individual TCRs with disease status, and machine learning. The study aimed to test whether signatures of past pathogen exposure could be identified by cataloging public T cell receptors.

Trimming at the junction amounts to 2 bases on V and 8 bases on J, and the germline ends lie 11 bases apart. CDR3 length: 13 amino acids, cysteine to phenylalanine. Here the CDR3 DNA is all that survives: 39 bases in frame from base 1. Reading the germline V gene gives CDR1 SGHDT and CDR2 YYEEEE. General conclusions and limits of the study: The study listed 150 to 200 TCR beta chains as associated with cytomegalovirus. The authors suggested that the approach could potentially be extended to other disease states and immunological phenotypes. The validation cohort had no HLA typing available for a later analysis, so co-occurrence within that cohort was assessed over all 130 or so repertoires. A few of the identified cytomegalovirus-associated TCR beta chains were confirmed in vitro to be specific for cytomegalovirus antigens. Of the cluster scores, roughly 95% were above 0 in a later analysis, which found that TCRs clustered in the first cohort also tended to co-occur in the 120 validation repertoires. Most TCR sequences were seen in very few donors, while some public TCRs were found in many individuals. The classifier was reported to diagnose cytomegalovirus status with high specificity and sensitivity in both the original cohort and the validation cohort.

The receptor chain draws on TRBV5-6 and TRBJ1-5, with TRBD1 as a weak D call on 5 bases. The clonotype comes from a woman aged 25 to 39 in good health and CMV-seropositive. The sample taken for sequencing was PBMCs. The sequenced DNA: TGTGCCAGCAGCTTCGGGGGGTACGAGCCCCAGCATTTT. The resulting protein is CASSFGGYEPQHF. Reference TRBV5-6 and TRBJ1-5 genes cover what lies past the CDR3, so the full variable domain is DAGVTQSPTHLIKTRGQQVTLRCSPKSGHDTVSWYQQALGQGPQFIFQYYEEEERQRGNFPDRFSGHQFPNYSSELNVNALLLGDSALYLCASSFGGYEPQHFGDGTRLSIL.